This paragraph covers one TCR beta chain sequence. This sample was taken from a study of blood T cell repertoires in COVID-19. Study summary: The study drew acute and convalescent COVID-19 samples from the United States, Italy and Spain. PBMCs, B-cell-depleted T cells, or T cells provided the cDNA or gDNA that made up the material.

CDR3 length equals 15 residues. Germline values: CDR1 SGHKS, CDR2 YYEKEE (reference sequence). The ends lost 4 bases at V and 1 base at J; junction bases unmatched: 7. In the authors' workflow: For nucleated cells, counts were estimated from reference gene primer amplification. Assay used: immunoSEQ multiplex PCR; TCRdb lists only in-frame clones, some missing. That table gives V, J and clone size, and the DNA gave D and trimming. The table records about 190,000 clones, roughly nine tenths of them present only once. This receptor was taken from a young man with acute or convalescent COVID-19. This chain connects TRBV5-5 to TRBJ1-1; 7 nucleotides agree with TRBD1. Input material: peripheral blood. CDR3 region: CASSPTGQRNTEAFF. The CDR3 nucleotides are TGTGCCAGCAGCCCCACGGGACAGCGGAACACTGAAGCTTTCTTT.